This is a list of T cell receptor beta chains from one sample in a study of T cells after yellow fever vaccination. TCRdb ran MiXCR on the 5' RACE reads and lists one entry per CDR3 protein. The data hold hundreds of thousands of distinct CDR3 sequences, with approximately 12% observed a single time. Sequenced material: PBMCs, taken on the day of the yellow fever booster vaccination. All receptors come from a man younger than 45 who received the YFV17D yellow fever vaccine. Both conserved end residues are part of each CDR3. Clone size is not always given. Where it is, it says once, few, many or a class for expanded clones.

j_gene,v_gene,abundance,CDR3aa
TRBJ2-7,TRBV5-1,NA,CASSLRPPDSTSYEQYF
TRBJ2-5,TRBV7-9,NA,CASSPSGREYQETQYF
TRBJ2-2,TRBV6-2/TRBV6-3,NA,CASSRGIKTGELFF
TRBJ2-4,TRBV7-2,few,CASSAGREAIQYF
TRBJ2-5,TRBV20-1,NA,CSAPRGGTHQETQYF
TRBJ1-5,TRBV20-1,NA,CSARDLGTAEGQPQHF
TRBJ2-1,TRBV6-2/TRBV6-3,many,CASSSLAHINEQFF
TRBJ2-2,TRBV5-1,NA,CASSFQGAQAGELFF
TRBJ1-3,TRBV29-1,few,CSVPKGNTIYF
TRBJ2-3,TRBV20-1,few,CSARVRDTQYF
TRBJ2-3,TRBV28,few,CASSLRPDDTQYF
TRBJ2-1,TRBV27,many,CASSPGTVNEQFF
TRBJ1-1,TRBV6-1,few,CASSVGTLRSEAFF
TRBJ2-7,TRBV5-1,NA,CASSLDSRSYEQYF
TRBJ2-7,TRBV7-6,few,CASSHGTDYEQYF
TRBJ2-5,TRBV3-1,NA,CASSQAGAGGLETQYF
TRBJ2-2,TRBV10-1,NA,CASSQKREFSNTGELFF